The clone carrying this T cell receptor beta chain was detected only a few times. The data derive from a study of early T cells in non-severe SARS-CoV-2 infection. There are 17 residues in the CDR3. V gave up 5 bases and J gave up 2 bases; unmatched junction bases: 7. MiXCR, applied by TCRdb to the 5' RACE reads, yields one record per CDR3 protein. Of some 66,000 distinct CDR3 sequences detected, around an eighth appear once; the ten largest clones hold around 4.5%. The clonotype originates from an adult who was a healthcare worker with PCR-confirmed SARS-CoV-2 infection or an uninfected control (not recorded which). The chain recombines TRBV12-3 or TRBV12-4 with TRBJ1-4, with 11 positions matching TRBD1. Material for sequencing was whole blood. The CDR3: CASSIDGQGATNEKLFF. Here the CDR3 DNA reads TGTGCCAGCAGTATAGACGGACAGGGGGCGACTAATGAAAAACTGTTTTTT.